Following are 21 T cell receptor beta chains from one sample sequenced in a study of early T cells in non-severe SARS-CoV-2 infection. Using its own MiXCR run on the 5' RACE reads, TCRdb lists one record per CDR3 protein. In the table there are 20,000 to 30,000 distinct CDR3 sequences, around 5.1% of which are singletons. Sequenced: whole blood. These receptor sequences come from an adult who was a healthcare worker with PCR-confirmed SARS-CoV-2 infection or an uninfected control (not recorded which).

This clonotype was counted at least ten times. The chain uses TRBV28 and TRBJ1-6; TRBD1 might be the D (5 bases). Germline CDR1 reads MDHEN; CDR2 reads SYDVKM. The CDR3 runs to 16 residues. V was clipped by 6 bases and J by 7 bases, with 19 bases between them. The DNA of the CDR3 is TGTGCCAGCAGACCCCCCGTTGGAGGGGACAATTCACCCCTCCACTTT. It specifies CASRPPVGGDNSPLHF.

In this sample, this clonotype turned up many times. This chain uses TRBV19 with TRBJ2-3; 11 bases are shared with TRBD1. The trim removed 2 bases at V and 0 bases at J, leaving 4 bases unmatched. This CDR3 is built from 17 residues. From germline, CDR1 is LNHDA and CDR2 SQIVND (reference sequence). The CDR3 DNA reads TGTGCCAGTAGTATATACCGGGACAGGGGGAGCACAGATACGCAGTATTTT. Residues: CASSIYRDRGSTDTQYF.

This chain links TRBV28 with TRBJ2-1, with D maybe TRBD1 (6 bases). CDR3 length equals 15 residues. V was trimmed by 4 bases and J by 5 bases, leaving 15 bases between them. Per germline, CDR1 MDHEN and CDR2 SYDVKM. The CDR3 sequence: CASSSLGQNHNEQFF. Here the CDR3 DNA reads TGTGCCAGCAGTTCACTCGGACAGAACCACAATGAGCAGTTCTTC.

This clonotype was seen many times. The chain uses TRBV5-1 and TRBJ2-2, with a weak D call TRBD2 (6 bases). This CDR3 has 17 residues. Germline values: CDR1 SGHRS, CDR2 YFSETQ. V was clipped by 3 bases and J by 5 bases, with 20 bases between them. CDR3 DNA sequence: TGCGCCAGCAGCTACCGGGACCCCGCCGCGGGGACCGGGGAGCTGTTTTTT. This sequence encodes CASSYRDPAAGTGELFF.

This clonotype was detected many times. This rearrangement joins TRBV7-8 to TRBJ2-7; the match to TRBD1 covers 7 bases. V lost 5 bases to trimming and J lost 0 bases; unmatched junction nucleotides: 4. CDR1 is SGHVS, CDR2 FQNEAQ, per germline. This CDR3 comprises 14 residues. CDR3 sequence: CASSTGTVSYEQYF. The CDR3 DNA reads TGTGCCAGCAGCACCGGGACAGTCTCCTACGAGCAGTACTTC.

The chain has TRBV3-1 and TRBJ2-4; D tentatively reads TRBD1 or TRBD2 (5 bases each). Trimming took off 4 bases at V and 0 bases at J, with 16 bases between the two ends. The germline CDR1 and CDR2 sequences are LGHDT and YNNKEL (reference sequence). The CDR3 extends over 17 amino acids. This CDR3 is CASSPRAGSLAKNIQYF. CDR3 in DNA: TGTGCCAGCAGCCCCCGCGCAGGGAGTTTAGCCAAAAACATTCAGTACTTC.

The V gene is TRBV6-5, the J gene TRBJ1-2, with TRBD1 matching 8 bases. V dropped 6 bases and J dropped 2; count of bases not matched to a gene: 8. Germline lookup yields CDR1 MNHEY and CDR2 SVGAGI. This CDR3 is built from 15 residues. In nucleotides, the CDR3 is TGTGCCAGCAGCCAAACAGGACAGGGCAACTATGGCTACACCTTC. It codes for CASSQTGQGNYGYTF.

The sample holds many counts of this clonotype. The rearrangement joins TRBV12-3 or TRBV12-4 to TRBJ2-1; D not certain. CDR3 length: 13 residues. The germline V and J ends were trimmed by 2 bases and 5 bases, with 7 bases remaining between them. CDR3 DNA: TGTGCCAGCAGTTTATACAGTCACAATGAGCAGTTCTTC. Translated: CASSLYSHNEQFF.

The sample holds many counts of this clonotype. The chain carries TRBV5-1 and TRBJ2-7; D possibly uses TRBD1 or TRBD2 (5 bases each). Trimming cost V 7 bases and J 1 base, with 18 bases left between them. Germline-derived CDR1 and CDR2 are SGHRS and YFSETQ. The CDR3 extends over 15 amino acids. In nucleotides, the CDR3 is TGCGCCAGCGGGGACCCTGGAGCGAGGTCCTACGAGCAGTACTTC. Translating gives CASGDPGARSYEQYF.

This clonotype occurred a few times. This chain uses TRBV28 with TRBJ2-7, with a possible D match to TRBD2 (7 bases). Germline assignment: CDR1 MDHEN and CDR2 SYDVKM. The V and J ends lost 0 bases and 5 bases respectively, with 17 bases between them. CDR3 length: 16 amino acids. CDR3 in amino acids: CASSLWTRGGRNEQYF. Here the CDR3 DNA reads TGTGCCAGCAGTTTATGGACCCGCGGGGGCCGGAACGAGCAGTACTTC.

This clonotype was counted many times. V usage is TRBV21-1 and J usage is TRBJ2-7; the table's D gene call, TRBD2, was not cross checked with the DNA. TRBV21-1 is a pseudogene locus. This CDR3 spans 17 amino acids. The CDR3 loop reads CASSKEGSQASTEGQYF. The CDR3 DNA is TGTGCCAGCAGCAAAGAAGGTAGTCAGGCCAGTACTGAGGGGCAGTACTTC.

The table lists this clonotype with many counts. The rearrangement uses TRBV9 and TRBJ1-1; D not resolved. The V end was cut by 0 bases, the J end by 5 bases, with 8 bases between. The CDR3 length is 13 residues. The germline V gene has CDR1 SGDLS and CDR2 YYNGEE. CDR3 DNA: TGTGCCAGCAGCGTAGGAGCGGGGACTGAAGCTTTCTTT. Translation gives CASSVGAGTEAFF. The whole variable domain, remainder taken from reference TRBV9 and TRBJ1-1, is DSGVTQTPKHLITATGQRVTLRCSPRSGDLSVYWYQQSLDQGLQFLIQYYNGEERAKGNILERFSAQQFPDLHSELNLSSLELGDSALYFCASSVGAGTEAFFGQGTRLTVV.

By share of the sample, this clonotype is medium-sized (0.01 to 0.1%). The J gene is TRBJ2-7, the V gene TRBV5-1; no clear D gene. Germline CDR1 is SGHRS and CDR2 is YFSETQ. The CDR3 length is 14 residues. The germline V and J ends were trimmed by 0 bases and 2 bases, with 9 bases remaining between them. The CDR3 bases are TGCGCCAGCAGCTTGGAGGTCCCCACCTACGAGCAGTACTTC. It yields the protein CASSLEVPTYEQYF.

This clonotype has a count of ten or more. The V and J genes are TRBV28 and TRBJ2-1; a possible D gene is TRBD1 (5 bases). The CDR3 is made up of 16 amino acids. Between the trimmed V and J ends, which lost 5 bases and 2 bases, there was a span of 16 bases. Germline assignment: CDR1 MDHEN and CDR2 SYDVKM. The DNA for the CDR3 is TGTGCCAGCAGTCCCACCCAGGGAACCCCCTACAATGAGCAGTTCTTC. Translating it yields CASSPTQGTPYNEQFF. The whole variable domain, filled in from reference TRBV28 and TRBJ2-1, reads DVKVTQSSRYLVKRTGEKVFLECVQDMDHENMFWYRQDPGLGLRLIYFSYDVKMKEKGDIPEGYSVSREKKERFSLILESASTNQTSMYLCASSPTQGTPYNEQFFGPGTRLTVL.

V usage is TRBV28 and J usage is TRBJ2-5, with TRBD2 identical over 8 bases. Per germline, CDR1 MDHEN and CDR2 SYDVKM. J gave up 4 bases and V 7 bases, and 11 bases lay outside the gene matches. CDR3 size: 15 residues. The CDR3 DNA follows: TGTGCCAGCACCCCGGGGGGGGCCCCCATAGAGACCCAGTACTTC. Its protein product is CASTPGGAPIETQYF.

This clonotype was seen ten or more times. The genes are TRBV7-2 and TRBJ1-2; no reliable D call. The CDR3 sequence is 17 residues long. Germline V lookup: CDR1 SGHTA, CDR2 FQGNSA. The V end was cut by 5 bases, the J end by 4 bases, with 23 bases between. The chain's CDR3 is CASSPEDGRARLYGYTF. In nucleotides, the CDR3 is TGTGCCAGCAGCCCCGAGGACGGACGAGCGAGGCTCTATGGCTACACCTTC.

This clonotype rates as medium-sized (0.01 to 0.1%). The chain carries TRBV20-1 and TRBJ2-7; the D is unclear. The CDR3 contains 11 residues. Deletions cut 7 bases from V and 3 bases from J, with 10 bases between. Germline lookup yields CDR1 DFQATT and CDR2 SNEGSKA (reference sequence). Here the CDR3 DNA reads TGCAGTGTTCCACTCAACTACGAGCAGTACTTC. It yields the protein CSVPLNYEQYF.

This clonotype was observed many times. This rearrangement joins TRBV25-1 to TRBJ1-5; TRBD1 agrees at 7 bases. The V and J ends lost 2 bases and 4 bases, in that order; junction bases with no gene match: 8. Germline loops: CDR1 MGHDK, CDR2 SYGVNS. The CDR3 extends over 16 amino acids. Here the CDR3 DNA reads TGTGCCAGCAGTGAAGGGCAGGGGGTTGGTAATCAGCCCCAGCATTTT. This translates into CASSEGQGVGNQPQHF.

This clonotype was found many times. J is TRBJ2-3 and V is TRBV20-1; 11 bases agree with TRBD2. The germline gives CDR1 DFQATT, CDR2 SNEGSKA (reference sequence). V lost 6 bases to trimming and J lost 2 bases; unmatched junction nucleotides: 4. The CDR3 extends over 14 amino acids. The chain's CDR3 is CSARLAGYTDTQYF. CDR3 sequence (DNA): TGCAGTGCAAGACTAGCGGGGTACACAGATACGCAGTATTTT.

This clonotype was seen at least ten times. The chain uses TRBV3-1 and TRBJ1-2; D gene unclear. Looked up from germline, CDR1 is LGHDT and CDR2 is YNNKEL (reference sequence). This CDR3 comprises 16 residues. The V and J ends lost 0 bases and 7 bases respectively, with 18 bases between them. The CDR3: CASSQDRGGSTRGYTF. The CDR3, as DNA: TGTGCCAGCAGCCAAGATCGGGGAGGTTCCACGCGTGGCTACACCTTC.

This clonotype was detected many times. The rearrangement links TRBV5-1 to TRBJ1-5; no clear D. CDR1 and CDR2 (germline): SGHRS, YFSETQ. The V end was cut by 0 bases, the J end by 5 bases, with 9 bases between. CDR3 length: 14 residues. This CDR3 is CASSLDGTYQPQHF. CDR3 in DNA: TGCGCCAGCAGCTTGGATGGCACTTATCAGCCCCAGCATTTT.